The entry below describes one T cell receptor beta chain. As yet, its antigen is unknown. This sample was included in a study of beta chain features in type 1 diabetes. Looking at the study overall: Patient and healthy donor groups were alike in age, gender and cell yields. There were approximately 100,000,000 sorted cells examined across all samples. General observations from the study: There was a moderate but significant shortening of TCRB CDR3s in all four CD4+ subsets of Type 1 diabetes patients.

The CDR3 spans 15 residues. V dropped 5 bases and J dropped 4; count of bases not matched to a gene: 11. The V gene's germline CDR1 is SGDLS and CDR2 YYNGEE. Isolated RNA was reverse transcribed in full, so expressed TCRB transcripts were sequenced. The protocol was immunoSEQ multiplex PCR, while the TCRdb copy is restricted to in-frame clones and leaves out a portion. The sample contains 110,000 to 150,000 clones, less than 9% of which appear only once. Cell sorting via CD45RO/CCR7/CD25/CD127/CD95/CD27 was performed to obtain CD4+ naive, central memory, regulatory and stem cell-like memory cells. Sequences were obtained from central memory CD4+ T cells from blood. The source is a woman aged 25-40 years in good health. The rearrangement links TRBV9 to TRBJ2-5, with TRBD1 matching over 7 bases. As DNA, the CDR3 is TGTGCCAGCAGTCTAACTCAGGGGGTCGGAGAGACCCAGTACTTC. It encodes CASSLTQGVGETQYF.